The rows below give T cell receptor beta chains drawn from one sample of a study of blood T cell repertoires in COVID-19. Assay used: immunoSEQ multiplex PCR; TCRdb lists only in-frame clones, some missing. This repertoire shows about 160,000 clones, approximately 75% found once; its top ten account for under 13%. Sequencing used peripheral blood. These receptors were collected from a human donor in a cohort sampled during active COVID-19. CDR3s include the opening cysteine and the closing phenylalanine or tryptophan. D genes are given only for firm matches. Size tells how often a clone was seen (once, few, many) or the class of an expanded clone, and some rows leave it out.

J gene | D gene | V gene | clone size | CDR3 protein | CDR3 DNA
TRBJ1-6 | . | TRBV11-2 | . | CASSLGRGFGGSYNSPLHF | TGTGCCAGCAGCTTAGGGCGAGGCTTCGGAGGCTCCTATAATTCACCCCTCCACTTT
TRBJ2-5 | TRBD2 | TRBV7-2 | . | CASSLVLAYQETQYF | TGTGCCAGCAGCTTAGTACTAGCGTACCAAGAGACCCAGTACTTC
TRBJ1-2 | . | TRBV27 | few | CASSLFTGYGYTF | TGTGCCAGCAGTTTATTCACAGGTTATGGCTACACCTTC
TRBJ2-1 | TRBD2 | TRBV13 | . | CASSDQGLAGGLFPNEQFF | TGTGCCAGCAGCGACCAGGGACTAGCGGGGGGGCTCTTCCCCAATGAGCAGTTCTTC
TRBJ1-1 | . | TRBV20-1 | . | CSAWTFEGAFF | TGCAGTGCTTGGACCTTCGAGGGAGCTTTCTTT
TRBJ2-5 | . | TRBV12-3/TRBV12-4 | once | CASSFQGQETQYF | TGTGCCAGCAGTTTCCAGGGCCAAGAGACCCAGTACTTC
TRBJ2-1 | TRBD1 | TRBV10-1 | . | CASRDRVDEQFF | TGCGCCAGCAGGGACAGGGTGGATGAGCAGTTCTTC
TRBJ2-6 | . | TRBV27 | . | CASTPQASSGANVLTF | TGTGCCAGCACCCCACAGGCCTCCTCTGGGGCCAACGTCCTGACTTTC
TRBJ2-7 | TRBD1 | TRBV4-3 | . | CASSQDLGTGSYEQYF | TGCGCCAGCAGCCAAGACCTCGGGACAGGCAGCTACGAGCAGTACTTC
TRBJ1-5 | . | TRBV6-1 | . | CASSEWQGSNQPQHF | TGTGCCAGCAGTGAATGGCAGGGAAGCAATCAGCCCCAGCATTTT
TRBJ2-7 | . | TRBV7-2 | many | CASSLVVRGNEQYF | TGTGCCAGCAGCTTAGTGGTTAGGGGTAACGAGCAGTACTTC
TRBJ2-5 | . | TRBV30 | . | CAWSGIIGQGGTQYF | TGTGCCTGGAGTGGGATTATCGGGCAGGGTGGGACCCAGTACTTC
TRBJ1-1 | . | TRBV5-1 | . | CASSLDSGIPNTEAFF | TGCGCCAGCAGCTTGGATTCGGGGATTCCGAACACTGAAGCTTTCTTT
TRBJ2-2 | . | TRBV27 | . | CASSSRRDTGELFF | TGTGCCAGCAGTTCGAGGAGGGATACCGGGGAGCTGTTTTTT
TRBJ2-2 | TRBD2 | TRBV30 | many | CACGTSGRAETGELFF | TGTGCCTGTGGGACTAGCGGGAGGGCCGAAACCGGGGAGCTGTTTTTT
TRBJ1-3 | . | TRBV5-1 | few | CASSFGDSSGNTIYF | TGCGCCAGCAGCTTCGGCGACAGCTCTGGAAACACCATATATTTT
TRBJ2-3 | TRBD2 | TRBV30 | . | CAWRSGGLAGGGGADTQYF | TGTGCCTGGAGATCCGGGGGACTAGCGGGAGGAGGGGGCGCAGATACGCAGTATTTT
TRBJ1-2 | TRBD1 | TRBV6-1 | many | CASSEAYRGNYGYTF | TGTGCCAGCAGTGAAGCTTACAGGGGAAACTATGGCTACACCTTC
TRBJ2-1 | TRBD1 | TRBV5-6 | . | CASFGQGRVNEQFF | TGTGCCAGCTTTGGACAGGGGCGGGTCAATGAGCAGTTCTTC
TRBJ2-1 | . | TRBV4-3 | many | CASSSGSNLDEQFF | TGCGCCAGCAGCTCCGGGAGCAACCTGGATGAGCAGTTCTTC
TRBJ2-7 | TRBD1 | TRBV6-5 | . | CASSWDRGRGSEQYF | TGTGCCAGCAGTTGGGACAGGGGGCGAGGATCCGAGCAGTACTTC
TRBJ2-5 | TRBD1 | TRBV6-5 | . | CASSKGQGWEETQYF | TGTGCCAGCAGTAAGGGACAGGGGTGGGAGGAGACCCAGTACTTC
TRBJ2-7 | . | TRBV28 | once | CASRPSTGYEQYF | TGTGCCAGCAGACCCTCAACGGGCTACGAGCAGTACTTC
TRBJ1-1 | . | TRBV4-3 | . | CASSQTGNTEAFF | TGCGCCAGCAGCCAAACCGGGAACACTGAAGCTTTCTTT
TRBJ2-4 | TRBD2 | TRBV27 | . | CASSLSGTSGAIQYF | TGTGCCAGCAGTTTATCAGGGACTAGCGGTGCGATTCAGTACTTC
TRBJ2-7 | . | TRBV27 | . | CASSLGFSYEQYF | TGTGCCAGCAGTTTAGGCTTCTCCTACGAGCAGTACTTC
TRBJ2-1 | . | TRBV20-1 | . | CSARDKGVQFF | TGCAGTGCTAGAGATAAGGGGGTACAGTTCTTC
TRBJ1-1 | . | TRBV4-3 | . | CASSQEANTEAFF | TGCGCCAGCAGCCAAGAGGCGAACACTGAAGCTTTCTTT
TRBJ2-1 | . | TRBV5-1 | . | CASSTLGGSDEQFF | TGCGCCAGCAGCACCCTTGGGGGGAGTGATGAGCAGTTCTTC
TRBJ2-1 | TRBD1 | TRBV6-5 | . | CAGDAGGRGEQFF | TGTGCCGGCGACGCAGGGGGCAGGGGTGAGCAGTTCTTC
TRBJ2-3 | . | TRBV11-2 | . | CASSLDRDKQYF | TGTGCCAGCAGCTTAGACAGGGACAAGCAGTATTTT
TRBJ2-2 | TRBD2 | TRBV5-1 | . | CASSFSGSFTGELFF | TGCGCCAGCAGCTTTAGCGGGAGTTTCACCGGGGAGCTGTTTTTT
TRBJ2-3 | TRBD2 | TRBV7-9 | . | CASSQRRLAGGKDTQYF | TGTGCCAGCAGCCAGAGGAGGTTAGCGGGGGGGAAAGATACGCAGTATTTT
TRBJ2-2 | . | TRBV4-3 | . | CASSFDNLAGSIGELFF | TGCGCCAGCAGCTTTGATAATCTGGCGGGGAGTATCGGGGAGCTGTTTTTT
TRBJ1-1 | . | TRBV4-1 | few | CASSPSRVSVAFF | TGCGCCAGCAGTCCAAGCAGGGTGAGCGTCGCTTTCTTT
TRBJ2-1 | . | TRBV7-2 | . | CASSWTNSAGNEQFF | TGTGCCAGCAGTTGGACGAACAGCGCGGGCAATGAGCAGTTCTTC
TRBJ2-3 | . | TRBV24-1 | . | CATSDPGPGGYADTQYF | TGTGCCACCAGTGACCCGGGCCCGGGGGGCTACGCAGATACGCAGTATTTT
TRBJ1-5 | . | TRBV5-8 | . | CASSLSSGDGSNQPQHF | TGTGCCAGCAGCTTGTCTTCCGGGGATGGCAGCAATCAGCCCCAGCATTTT
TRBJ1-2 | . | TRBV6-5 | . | CASSYVGGFSNYGYTF | TGTGCCAGCAGTTACGTGGGGGGTTTTTCCAACTATGGCTACACCTTC
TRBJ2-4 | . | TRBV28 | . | CASSSGGVGKNIQYF | TGTGCCAGCAGTTCGGGGGGCGTAGGCAAAAACATTCAGTACTTC
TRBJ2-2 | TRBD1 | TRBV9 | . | CASTPRQGNTGELFF | TGTGCCAGTACGCCCCGACAGGGGAACACCGGGGAGCTGTTTTTT
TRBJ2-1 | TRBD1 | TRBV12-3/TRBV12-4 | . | CASRTGGINEQFF | TGTGCCAGCCGGACAGGGGGGATAAATGAGCAGTTCTTC
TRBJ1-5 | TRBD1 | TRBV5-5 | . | CASSRDRRGNQPQHF | TGTGCCAGCAGCCGGGACAGGAGGGGGAATCAGCCCCAGCATTTT
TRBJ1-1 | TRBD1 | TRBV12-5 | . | CASGLVLQGRMNTEAFF | TGTGCTAGTGGTTTGGTATTACAGGGGCGAATGAACACTGAAGCTTTCTTT
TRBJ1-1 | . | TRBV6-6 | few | CASSLQVYTEAFF | TGTGCCAGCAGTTTGCAGGTTTACACTGAAGCTTTCTTT